Each of the 32 T cell receptor beta chains below was sequenced from the same sample in a study of CD8 T cells in ankylosing spondylitis. TCRdb reanalysed the 5' RACE reads using MiXCR and keeps one entry per CDR3 protein. Here the sample spans about 150,000 distinct CDR3 sequences, more than 9.5% being singletons. The specimen sequenced was blood, either unsorted or a sorted T cell fraction (not recorded which). These receptor sequences come from a female donor with ankylosing spondylitis or in good health (not recorded which).

At least ten counts were recorded for this clonotype. The chain carries TRBV29-1 and TRBJ1-1; D might be TRBD1 (5 bases). The V gene lost 4 bases and the J gene lost 7 bases, with 13 bases spanning the gap. Germline CDR1 SQVTM, CDR2 ANQGSEA. CDR3 length: 12 amino acids. The CDR3 protein is CSVGGVHVEAFF. The CDR3 coding sequence is TGCAGCGTTGGGGGGGTACATGTTGAAGCTTTCTTT.

This clonotype was seen a few times. V usage is TRBV7-3 and J usage is TRBJ2-3, with TRBD2 identical over 7 bases. The CDR3 length is 15 residues. V was pared by 3 bases and J by 1 base, with 4 bases of the junction left unmatched. Germline lookup yields CDR1 SGHTA and CDR2 FQGTGA. The CDR3 DNA reads TGTGCCAGCAGCTTCGGGGGGACTGGCACAGATACGCAGTATTTT. Translating gives CASSFGGTGTDTQYF.

This clonotype was observed at least ten times. The rearrangement uses TRBV5-1 and TRBJ1-2, with D perhaps matching TRBD1 (5 bases). V lost 4 bases to trimming and J lost 8 bases, with 15 bases between them. Per the germline V gene, CDR1 is SGHRS and CDR2 is YFSETQ. The CDR3 extends over 13 amino acids. The CDR3 nucleotides are TGCGCCAGCAGCGTCGGGGGAGGACTAGGCTACACCTTC. This encodes CASSVGGGLGYTF.

The sample holds many counts of this clonotype. This chain connects TRBV5-1 to TRBJ2-7; 7 bases line up with TRBD1. This CDR3 is built from 13 residues. The germline V gene encodes CDR1 SGHRS and CDR2 YFSETQ. Trimming removed 1 base from V and 4 bases from J; junction bases left unmatched: 2. CDR3 coding DNA: TGCGCCAGCAGCTTGACAGGGGAGTACGAGCAGTACTTC. Translating it yields CASSLTGEYEQYF.

This clonotype occurred many times. This CDR3 reads CASSFYGNTEAFF. The CDR3 DNA is TGTGCCAGCAGCTTTTACGGAAACACTGAAGCTTTCTTT. This sequence joins TRBV7-2 and TRBJ1-1; the D is unclear. The CDR3 is made up of 13 amino acids. Trimming took 3 bases from V and 2 from J, leaving 7 bases between them. CDR1 is SGHTA and CDR2 is FQGNSA in the germline V gene.

This clonotype was seen ten or more times. In DNA, the CDR3 is TGTGCCAGCAGCCCCGGACTAGCGGGAGCCCATGAGCAGTTCTTC. Protein product: CASSPGLAGAHEQFF. V is TRBV14 and J is TRBJ2-1; 13 nucleotides align to TRBD2. CDR1 is SGHDN, CDR2 FVKESK, per germline. Germline trimming cut 4 bases from V and 8 bases from J; bases unmatched to any gene: 5. The CDR3 is 15 residues long.

At least ten counts were recorded for this clonotype. The gene calls are TRBV5-6 and TRBJ2-5; 11 bases are a match to TRBD2. Germline CDR1 and CDR2: SGHDT and YYEEEE. The CDR3 has 17 amino acids. J was trimmed by 5 bases and V by 2 bases; bases with no gene match: 11. The CDR3 is CASSFTLLAGVRETQYF. DNA of the CDR3: TGTGCCAGCAGCTTCACGTTACTAGCGGGGGTTCGGGAGACCCAGTACTTC.

This clonotype was counted many times. This chain uses TRBV20-1 with TRBJ2-5; D not certain. CDR1 is DFQATT, CDR2 SNEGSKA, per germline (reference sequence). The ends were cut back, 0 bases at V and 4 bases at J, with 0 bases in the middle. This CDR3 is built from 10 residues. The CDR3 loop reads CSAREETQYF. The CDR3 DNA is TGCAGTGCTAGAGAAGAGACCCAGTACTTC.

This clonotype was observed a handful of times. The chain carries TRBV7-2 and TRBJ2-7; D is possibly TRBD1 or TRBD2 (5 bases each). The CDR3 is 15 amino acids. The V and J ends lost 5 bases and 3 bases respectively, with 17 bases between them. From germline, CDR1 is SGHTA and CDR2 FQGNSA. This CDR3 reads CASSLTWDGDYEQYF. The CDR3 DNA reads TGTGCCAGCAGCCTAACCTGGGACGGTGACTACGAGCAGTACTTC.

This clonotype was counted at least ten times. Relative to the germline gene, one junction end is altered; a read error may explain this. The chain combines TRBV2 with TRBJ1-4; a possible D gene is TRBD1 (5 bases). In germline, CDR1 is SNHLY, CDR2 FYNNEI. CDR3 size: 15 residues. CDR3 in amino acids: CASSELTGAHEKLFF. Written as DNA, the CDR3 is TGTGCCAGCAGTGAACTAACAGGTGCCCATGAGAAACTGTTTTTT.

Ten or more counts support this clonotype. CDR3 DNA: TGCAGTGCCGGACTCGGGCCGAGCTCCTACAATGAGCAGTTCTTC. It codes for CSAGLGPSSYNEQFF. The chain joins TRBV20-1 to TRBJ2-1, with a weak D call TRBD2 (5 bases). V was cut by 6 bases and J by 0 bases, with 15 bases left in between. Germline V gene sequence: CDR1 DFQATT, CDR2 SNEGSKA (reference sequence). The CDR3 runs to 15 residues.

The J gene is TRBJ2-1, the V gene TRBV29-1; 7 bases are a match to TRBD2. There are 17 residues in the CDR3. Germline V gene lookup returns CDR1 SQVTM and CDR2 ANQGSEA. The J segment lost 0 bases and the V segment lost 3 bases, leaving 11 bases of the junction unmatched. The CDR3 region has the DNA TGCAGCGTTGAGCTTTCCGGGAGGAGGCCCTCCTACAATGAGCAGTTCTTC. Protein product: CSVELSGRRPSYNEQFF.

This clonotype was counted ten times or more. The chain links TRBV5-1 to TRBJ2-3, with 9 bases lining up with TRBD1. The germline gives CDR1 SGHRS, CDR2 YFSETQ. The V and J ends lost 4 bases and 4 bases, in that order; junction bases with no gene match: 10. This CDR3 region has 16 residues. CDR3 sequence (DNA): TGCGCCAGCAGCAGGGGACAGGGTTTTTGGTCAGATACGCAGTATTTT. Protein: CASSRGQGFWSDTQYF.

In this sample, this clonotype turned up many times. The chain recombines TRBV24-1 with TRBJ2-3; tentatively, D is TRBD2 (6 bases). Germline V CDR1 and CDR2: KGHDR, SFDVKD. V was shortened by 2 bases and J by 3 bases, with 32 bases between the two germline ends. There are 22 residues in the CDR3. CDR3 loop: CATSDSLGAGRSPRSSTDTQYF. CDR3 DNA: TGTGCCACCAGTGATTCGCTCGGGGCGGGAAGATCGCCCCGCTCCTCGACAGATACGCAGTATTTT.

This clonotype was observed a handful of times. Since a much larger clone is just one base distant, this may be a read error. The chain is built from TRBV5-4 and TRBJ2-7, with D possibly matching TRBD1 (5 bases). The CDR3 runs 13 residues. V was shortened by 5 bases and J by 1 base, with 10 bases between the two germline ends. Germline V lookup: CDR1 SGHNT, CDR2 YYREEE (reference sequence). The CDR3 sequence is CASSFAGSYEQYF. CDR3 nucleotide sequence: TGTGCCAGCAGTTTTGCAGGGTCCTACGAGCAGTACTTC.

This clonotype was counted ten times or more. The chain recombines TRBV15 with TRBJ1-1; D call uncertain. Germline loops: CDR1 LNHNV, CDR2 YYDKDF (reference sequence). The CDR3 extends over 12 amino acids. V was trimmed by 3 bases and J by 2 bases, leaving 4 bases between them. The CDR3 DNA is TGTGCCACCAGCAGGGATAACACTGAAGCTTTCTTT. Its translation is CATSRDNTEAFF.

This clonotype was detected ten times or more. V gene TRBV30 combines with J gene TRBJ1-5; D is unclear. The CDR3 has 14 residues. Per the germline V gene, CDR1 is GTSNPN and CDR2 is SVGIG (reference sequence). Trimming removed 2 bases from V and 0 bases from J, with 8 bases in between. CDR3 region: CAWSPGYSNQPQHF. Here the CDR3 DNA reads TGTGCCTGGAGTCCGGGATATAGCAATCAGCCCCAGCATTTT. Combining the CDR3 with reference TRBV30 and TRBJ1-5 gives the whole variable domain SQTIHQWPATLVQPVGSPLSLECTVEGTSNPNLYWYRQAAGRGLQLLFYSVGIGQISSEVPQNLSASRPQDRQFILSSKKLLLSDSGFYLCAWSPGYSNQPQHFGDGTRLSIL.

The table lists this clonotype with many counts. The chain couples TRBV20-1 to TRBJ1-2, with 10 bases that match TRBD1. The germline V gene has CDR1 DFQATT and CDR2 SNEGSKA (reference sequence). Losses at the gene ends were 4 bases for V and 4 bases for J; bases not matched to a gene: 6. The CDR3 length is 14 residues. DNA of the CDR3: TGCAGTGCTAATGACAGGGGGCTGGGCTATGGCTACACCTTC. Its protein product is CSANDRGLGYGYTF.

This clonotype was seen many times. The CDR3 reads CASRVTGAPNSPLHF. CDR3 DNA sequence: TGTGCCAGCAGGGTTACAGGGGCTCCTAATTCACCCCTCCACTTT. The V call is TRBV12-3 or TRBV12-4, the J call TRBJ1-6; 7 bases are a match to TRBD1. The junction had 8 bases not matched to a gene; V was cut back by 6 bases and J by 6 bases. CDR3 length: 15 amino acids.

There are a few counts of this clonotype. This chain uses TRBV5-1 with TRBJ2-2; 9 nucleotides agree with TRBD2. Germline V gene lookup returns CDR1 SGHRS and CDR2 YFSETQ. Germline trimming cut 5 bases from V and 9 bases from J; bases unmatched to any gene: 11. The CDR3 is 15 residues long. The CDR3 sequence: CASSLAGAITRELFF. In nucleotides, the CDR3 is TGCGCCAGCAGTTTAGCGGGAGCCATTACCCGGGAGCTGTTTTTT.

There are a few counts of this clonotype. This CDR3 is CASSLDPTGELFF. CDR3 DNA: TGTGCCAGCAGCCTTGACCCCACCGGGGAGCTGTTTTTT. The chain links TRBV3-1 to TRBJ2-2; D is uncertain. CDR1 is LGHDT and CDR2 is YNNKEL in the germline V gene (reference sequence). Trimming shortened V by 4 bases and J by 4 bases, and 7 bases separated the two germline ends. CDR3 length: 13 residues.

This clonotype was observed a few times. This chain uses TRBV7-2 with TRBJ2-3, with D tentatively TRBD2 (5 bases). The CDR3 has 15 residues. Trimming cost V 2 bases and J 6 bases, with 15 bases left between them. CDR1 and CDR2 (germline): SGHTA, FQGNSA. This CDR3 is CASSLSQRMRDTQYF. The CDR3 DNA reads as TGTGCCAGCAGCTTAAGCCAGCGGATGAGGGATACGCAGTATTTT.

This rearrangement joins TRBV18 to TRBJ1-1, with a possible D match to TRBD1 (5 bases). CDR1 is KGHSH and CDR2 is LQKENI in the germline V gene. V dropped 6 bases and J dropped 0 bases, with 20 bases sitting between them. CDR3 length: 17 residues. The CDR3 coding sequence is TGTGCCAGCTCGCCCAACCCCGGGACGCCCCTGAACACTGAAGCTTTCTTT. It is translated as CASSPNPGTPLNTEAFF.

In its sample, this clonotype was seen a few times. CDR3 DNA sequence: TGCGCCAGCGGACCACAAGGGTTGCGGTCTGAAGCTTTCTTT. Translating it yields CASGPQGLRSEAFF. J is TRBJ1-1 and V is TRBV5-1; no firm D call. Germline CDR1 is SGHRS and CDR2 is YFSETQ. CDR3 length equals 14 residues. V gave up 7 bases and J gave up 6 bases, with 19 bases separating them.

The sample holds many counts of this clonotype. This sequence joins TRBV3-1 and TRBJ2-3; D is perhaps TRBD1 or TRBD2 (5 bases each). V lost 1 base and J 3 bases, leaving 14 bases between the germline ends. The CDR3 sequence is 16 residues long. Germline lookup yields CDR1 LGHDT and CDR2 YNNKEL (reference sequence). The CDR3 region is CASSQAGQQNTDTQYF. CDR3 coding DNA: TGTGCCAGCAGCCAAGCGGGGCAGCAGAATACAGATACGCAGTATTTT.

In this sample, this clonotype turned up many times. An end of the junction does not agree with germline; a read error may underlie this. V gene TRBV11-3 combines with J gene TRBJ2-5, with D perhaps TRBD1 or TRBD2 (6 bases each). Germline values: CDR1 SGHNT, CDR2 YENEEA. This CDR3 comprises 12 residues. The chain's CDR3 is CANDKGGETQYF. The CDR3 DNA reads as TGCGCTAATGATAAGGGGGGAGAGACCCAGTACTTC.

This rearrangement joins TRBV11-2 to TRBJ2-5; D is uncertain. Germline V lookup: CDR1 SGHAT, CDR2 FQNNGV. The CDR3 is 13 residues long. Trimming took off 2 bases at V and 1 base at J, with 5 bases between the two ends. Here the CDR3 DNA reads TGTGCCAGCAGCTTAAGTTTCCAAGAGACCCAGTACTTC. This codes for CASSLSFQETQYF.

V gene TRBV5-5 combines with J gene TRBJ2-1; 7 bases match TRBD2. The trim removed 1 base at V and 9 bases at J, leaving 10 bases unmatched. The length of the CDR3 is 15 residues. Germline values: CDR1 SGHKS, CDR2 YYEKEE (reference sequence). The CDR3 loop reads CASSLWLAAGGEQFF. In nucleotides, the CDR3 is TGTGCCAGCAGCTTGTGGCTAGCGGCCGGCGGTGAGCAGTTCTTC.

This clonotype was seen repeatedly, ten times or more. This rearrangement joins TRBV20-1 to TRBJ2-1; D is perhaps TRBD2 (6 bases). In germline, CDR1 is DFQATT, CDR2 SNEGSKA (reference sequence). CDR3 size: 15 residues. V was pared by 6 bases and J by 2 bases, with 17 bases between. The CDR3: CSAPGTPATYNEQFF. For the CDR3, the DNA is TGCAGTGCCCCGGGGACTCCAGCTACCTACAATGAGCAGTTCTTC.

Points on this clonotype: This sequence may be a read error, since a much larger clone differs from it by one base. This chain connects TRBV15 to TRBJ1-2; possibly TRBD1 for D (6 bases). Germline CDR1 is LNHNV and CDR2 is YYDKDF (reference sequence). This CDR3 has 15 residues. The V end lost 0 bases, the J end lost 3 bases, and 11 bases lay between the germline ends. CDR3 bases: TGTGCCACCAGCAGAGAAGTGGCAGGGGACTATGGCTACACCTTC. Its protein is CATSREVAGDYGYTF.

This clonotype has ten or more counts. The gene calls are TRBV12-3 or TRBV12-4 and TRBJ1-1; 10 nucleotides line up with TRBD1. The ends lost 10 bases at V and 8 bases at J; junction bases unmatched: 7. The CDR3 spans 12 residues. CDR3 residues: CATGTGAKEAFF. In nucleotides, the CDR3 is TGTGCCACCGGGACAGGGGCCAAAGAAGCTTTCTTT.

This clonotype came up many times. The chain couples TRBV3-1 to TRBJ2-3, with 11 bases lining up with TRBD2. V trimming: 0 bases; J trimming: 0 bases; junction bases outside the gene matches: 5. CDR1 is LGHDT, CDR2 YNNKEL, per germline (reference sequence). The CDR3 contains 18 residues. CDR3 loop: CASSQESGTSGSTDTQYF. CDR3 sequence (DNA): TGTGCCAGCAGCCAAGAGAGTGGGACTAGCGGTAGCACAGATACGCAGTATTTT.